The 27 T cell receptor beta chains presented below share a single source sample, sequenced in a study of spatial heterogeneity in lung cancer (dated by TCRdb to about 2019). General study outcomes and caveats: The number of expanded intratumoral alpha and beta TCRs correlated with the tumor nonsynonymous mutation count.

Antigens for these TCRs are unknown. What this sample's time point label stands for: sample taken at primary tumor resection. Preparation of the library involved 5' RACE. TCRdb shows the sequencer as NextSeq 500. TCRdb trimmed public reads at Q25 via fastp, called clones via MiXCR and kept in-frame beta chains. Under each unique CDR3 protein, matching rows form one entry showing the most common genes and DNA. For this sample the table gives 1,100 or so distinct CDR3 sequences, of which 30% were detected only once. The ten largest clones add up to around 20% of the sample. The input for sequencing was lung tumor tissue, taken at surgery. These TCRs come from a male donor with early-stage non-small cell lung cancer.

The rearrangement links TRBV7-9 to TRBJ2-5; the match to TRBD1 covers 9 bases. Germline V gene sequence: CDR1 SEHNR, CDR2 FQNEAQ (reference sequence). CDR3 length: 17 amino acids. V shed 5 bases and J 4 bases; nucleotides not matched to a gene: 14. In nucleotides, the CDR3 is TGTGCCAGCAGCCCGGGGACAGGGTCGTTGATCGGAGAGACCCAGTACTTC. Its translation is CASSPGTGSLIGETQYF.

This chain uses TRBV7-2 with TRBJ1-6; D unresolved. Per germline, CDR1 SGHTA and CDR2 FQGNSA. The CDR3 totals 14 residues. V dropped 2 bases and J dropped 7 bases, with 9 bases sitting between them. The chain's CDR3 is CASSLNSGNSPLHF. As DNA, the CDR3 is TGTGCCAGCAGCTTAAATTCTGGGAATTCACCCCTCCACTTT.

This clonotype occurred a few times. The J gene is TRBJ2-3, the V gene TRBV4-1, with D possibly matching TRBD1 (6 bases). Germline values: CDR1 MGHRA, CDR2 YSYEKL. The CDR3 sequence is 13 residues long. The V and J ends lost 4 bases and 2 bases respectively, with 7 bases between them. The CDR3 loop reads CASSRTATDTQYF. As DNA, the CDR3 is TGCGCCAGCAGCCGGACAGCCACAGATACGCAGTATTTT.

This chain uses TRBV6-5 with TRBJ1-2; TRBD1 is a possible D gene (5 bases). The CDR3 is 13 amino acids. CDR1 is MNHEY, CDR2 SVGAGI, per germline. With 8 bases removed from V and 5 bases from J, the gap between germline ends came to 15 bases. DNA for the CDR3: TGTGCCAGCTGGGGGAATAGTGTATATGGCTACACCTTC. This encodes CASWGNSVYGYTF.

By share, this clonotype counts as medium-sized. The rearrangement joins TRBV18 to TRBJ2-4, with D perhaps matching TRBD1 (6 bases). This CDR3 has 14 residues. Trimming removed 3 bases at V and 9 bases at J, with 15 bases between. Germline V gene sequence: CDR1 KGHSH, CDR2 LQKENI. CDR3: CASSPAGQNSIQYF. The CDR3 DNA is TGTGCCAGCTCACCGGCAGGACAGAATAGCATTCAGTACTTC.

The chain couples TRBV10-3 to TRBJ1-2, with unresolved D. Germline V gene data show CDR1 as ENHRY and CDR2 as SYGVKD. With 0 bases removed from V and 8 bases from J, the gap between germline ends came to 10 bases. The CDR3 has 13 residues. CDR3: CAISESNVPGYTF. CDR3 nucleotides: TGTGCCATCAGTGAGTCGAATGTCCCCGGCTACACCTTC.

The J gene is TRBJ1-6, the V gene TRBV7-6; tentatively, D is TRBD1 (5 bases). The V end was cut by 1 base, the J end by 8 bases, with 6 bases between. The CDR3 is made up of 13 amino acids. Germline loops: CDR1 SGHVS, CDR2 FNYEAQ. The CDR3 nucleotides read TGTGCCAGCAGCTTAGGCAGGGATTCACCCCTCCACTTT. Its protein is CASSLGRDSPLHF.

This clonotype showed up just a few times. The chain combines TRBV7-6 with TRBJ2-3; D is perhaps TRBD2 (6 bases). Germline-derived CDR1 and CDR2 are SGHVS and FNYEAQ. The CDR3 is made up of 12 amino acids. Trimming took off 5 bases at V and 8 bases at J, with 11 bases between the two ends. CDR3 protein: CASSARGSTQYF. In DNA form, the CDR3 reads TGTGCCAGCAGCGCGCGGGGATCTACGCAGTATTTT.

This clonotype counts as medium-sized. The genes are TRBV28 and TRBJ1-2; D may be TRBD1 (5 bases). The CDR3 length is 14 residues. Germline CDR1 is MDHEN and CDR2 is SYDVKM. The V gene lost 1 base and the J gene lost 3 bases, with 9 bases spanning the gap. Here the CDR3 reads CASSLYARDYGYTF. CDR3 in DNA: TGTGCCAGCAGTTTATATGCCAGGGACTATGGCTACACCTTC.

V usage is TRBV11-3 and J usage is TRBJ2-1; D may correspond to TRBD1 or TRBD2 (6 bases each). Deletions cut 2 bases from V and 3 bases from J, with 20 bases between. CDR3 length: 18 amino acids. Per the germline V gene, CDR1 is SGHNT and CDR2 is YENEEA. The CDR3 reads CASSLPLEGEDSYNEQFF. The DNA of the CDR3 is TGTGCCAGCAGCTTACCTCTGGAGGGGGAGGACAGCTACAATGAGCAGTTCTTC.

In this sample, this clonotype is large. This sequence joins TRBV19 and TRBJ2-1, with D tentatively TRBD2 (6 bases). V was shortened by 11 bases and J by 7 bases, with 18 bases between the two germline ends. Per the germline V gene, CDR1 is LNHDA and CDR2 is SQIVND (reference sequence). This CDR3 comprises 13 residues. The CDR3 is CASRGSSGNEQFF. Written as DNA, the CDR3 is TGTGCCTCCCGGGGGTCGTCGGGGAATGAGCAGTTCTTC. Full variable domain (rest looked up from reference TRBV19 and TRBJ2-1): DGGITQSPKYLFRKEGQNVTLSCEQNLNHDAMYWYRQDPGQGLRLIYYSQIVNDFQKGDIAEGYSVSREKKESFPLTVTSAQKNPTAFYLCASRGSSGNEQFFGPGTRLTVL.

The rearrangement uses TRBV3-1 and TRBJ1-5; D is undetermined. The CDR3 length is 15 residues. Germline lookup yields CDR1 LGHDT and CDR2 YNNKEL (reference sequence). Between the trimmed V and J ends, which lost 1 base and 7 bases, there was a span of 14 bases. CDR3 sequence reads: CASSQAMGVRQPQHF. The DNA of the CDR3 is TGTGCCAGCAGCCAAGCAATGGGAGTAAGACAGCCCCAGCATTTT.

V usage is TRBV24-1 and J usage is TRBJ2-3; 8 nucleotides align to TRBD1. Trimming at V came to 9 bases and at J to 0 bases, leaving 10 bases not matched to a gene. The CDR3 runs 16 residues. Germline V CDR1 and CDR2: KGHDR, SFDVKD. The CDR3 nucleotides read TGTGCCACCGCAGGGGGCGAGACATGGAGCACAGATACGCAGTATTTT. It is translated as CATAGGETWSTDTQYF.

This clonotype was seen a handful of times. V is TRBV7-9 and J is TRBJ2-1, with D possibly being TRBD1 or TRBD2 (5 bases each). Germline CDR1 is SEHNR and CDR2 is FQNEAQ (reference sequence). V was shortened by 8 bases and J by 4 bases, with 15 bases between the two germline ends. The CDR3 is made up of 14 amino acids. The CDR3 nucleotides are TGTGCCAGCGGGGACCCGGGCTCGTACAATGAGCAGTTCTTC. Translation: CASGDPGSYNEQFF.

Within the sample, this clonotype is large. This rearrangement joins TRBV6-2 or TRBV6-3 to TRBJ1-1; the D is unclear. The CDR3 is made up of 13 amino acids. Germline CDR1 is MNHEY and CDR2 is SVGEGT. Trimming took off 4 bases at V and 1 base at J, with 7 bases between the two ends. The CDR3 DNA reads as TGTGCCAGCAGTTTTGTCCCGAACACTGAAGCTTTCTTT. It yields the protein CASSFVPNTEAFF.

This CDR3 is CASRSTSQPQHF. Here the CDR3 DNA reads TGTGCCAGTAGGTCCACTAGTCAGCCCCAGCATTTT. The chain is built from TRBV19 and TRBJ1-5; D gene unclear. The CDR3 totals 12 residues. V was trimmed by 6 bases and J by 6 bases, leaving 9 bases between them. Germline CDR1 reads LNHDA; CDR2 reads SQIVND (reference sequence).

This clonotype was detected only a few times. The V and J genes are TRBV6-5 and TRBJ2-3, with TRBD2 matching 10 bases. The ends lost 1 base at V and 5 bases at J; junction bases unmatched: 3. Germline V gene sequence: CDR1 MNHEY, CDR2 SVGAGI. There are 15 residues in the CDR3. For the CDR3, the DNA is TGTGCCAGCAGTTACTTAGCGGGGGGAAAAGATACGCAGTATTTT. Translating gives CASSYLAGGKDTQYF.

This clonotype was recorded a few times. The V and J genes are TRBV7-8 and TRBJ1-1; D is unresolved. The CDR3 spans 15 residues. V gave up 5 bases and J gave up 3 bases, with 16 bases separating them. Germline lookup yields CDR1 SGHVS and CDR2 FQNEAQ. CDR3 protein: CASSLGRMLDTEAFF. CDR3 DNA: TGTGCCAGCAGCCTAGGGAGGATGCTTGACACTGAAGCTTTCTTT.

This clonotype has only a few counts. The chain uses TRBV7-8 and TRBJ2-3, with 9 positions matching TRBD2. Looked up from germline, CDR1 is SGHVS and CDR2 is FQNEAQ. V was pared by 5 bases and J by 9 bases, with 12 bases of the junction left unmatched. There are 15 residues in the CDR3. The CDR3 here is CASSPKTSGLYTQYF. The CDR3 DNA follows: TGTGCCAGCAGCCCCAAGACTAGCGGCCTCTACACGCAGTATTTT.

This clonotype occurred once. The CDR3: CSARDGRAQHF. In DNA form, the CDR3 reads TGCAGTGCTAGAGATGGACGAGCCCAGCATTTT. This chain uses TRBV20-1 with TRBJ1-5; D ambiguous. V lost 0 bases, J lost 11 bases, and 8 bases lay in between. Germline V gives CDR1 DFQATT, CDR2 SNEGSKA (reference sequence). The CDR3 has 11 amino acids.

This clonotype is labeled as medium-sized. This sequence joins TRBV7-8 and TRBJ2-2; a possible D gene is TRBD2 (6 bases). V was shortened by 3 bases and J by 6 bases, with 8 bases between the two germline ends. The CDR3 length is 13 residues. The germline CDR1 and CDR2 sequences are SGHVS and FQNEAQ. CDR3 sequence: CASSFGGAGELFF. The CDR3 region has the DNA TGTGCCAGCAGCTTCGGGGGTGCCGGGGAGCTGTTTTTT.

In this sample, this clonotype turned up a few times. The genes are TRBV12-3 or TRBV12-4 and TRBJ2-1, with D tentatively TRBD1 or TRBD2 (6 bases each). The CDR3 sequence is 19 residues long. V was trimmed by 2 bases and J by 4 bases, leaving 24 bases between them. CDR3 nucleotide sequence: TGTGCCAGCAGTTTATTCATCCTCAAGGGGGGTACCCTATACAATGAGCAGTTCTTC. Residues: CASSLFILKGGTLYNEQFF.

By its share, this clonotype is hyperexpanded (1% or more). This chain connects TRBV7-9 to TRBJ2-3, with 9 bases that match TRBD2. V was clipped by 5 bases and J by 2 bases; unmatched bases: 5. The CDR3 runs to 15 residues. Germline V CDR1 and CDR2: SEHNR, FQNEAQ (reference sequence). Written as DNA, the CDR3 is TGTGCCAGCAGCGCCAGGACTAGCGCCACAGATACGCAGTATTTT. This sequence encodes CASSARTSATDTQYF.

By frequency in the sample, this clonotype is large (0.1 to 1%). The chain uses TRBV15 and TRBJ2-3, with 9 positions matching TRBD2. The V and J ends lost 0 bases and 4 bases, in that order; junction bases with no gene match: 2. This CDR3 is built from 15 residues. Germline CDR1 reads LNHNV; CDR2 reads YYDKDF (reference sequence). CDR3 amino acids: CATSRELAGSDTQYF. CDR3 in DNA: TGTGCCACCAGCAGAGAACTAGCGGGTTCAGATACGCAGTATTTT.

V gene TRBV5-1 combines with J gene TRBJ1-1; D remains unclear. With 5 bases removed from V and 5 bases from J, the gap between germline ends came to 22 bases. Per the germline V gene, CDR1 is SGHRS and CDR2 is YFSETQ. This CDR3 has 16 amino acids. In nucleotides, the CDR3 is TGCGCCAGCAGTTCTACCCCGGTCGGTGATTCTACTGAAGCTTTCTTT. Protein product: CASSSTPVGDSTEAFF.

As for this clonotype: The germline gene is not matched at one end of the junction; a read error may be the cause. This chain links TRBV7-2 with TRBJ2-7; 7 positions agree with TRBD1. There are 13 residues in the CDR3. The germline CDR1 and CDR2 sequences are SGHTA and FQGNSA. CDR3 sequence: CASSRDSAYKQYF. The CDR3 DNA is TGTGCCAGCAGCCGGGACAGCGCCTACAAGCAGTACTTC.

This clonotype is labeled as medium-sized. The chain couples TRBV20-1 to TRBJ2-2; a weak D match, TRBD2 (6 bases). The length of the CDR3 is 14 residues. Trimming took 1 base from V and 6 from J, leaving 12 bases between them. In germline, CDR1 is DFQATT, CDR2 SNEGSKA (reference sequence). The CDR3 is CSARAFREAGELFF. CDR3 coding DNA: TGCAGTGCTAGAGCGTTCAGGGAGGCCGGGGAGCTGTTTTTT.